One and the same sample provided the 12 T cell receptor beta chains below, sequenced in a study of CD8 T cells in Susac syndrome. Random hexamers were used to reverse transcribe roughly 0.5 to 1 ug of RNA. TCRdb used MiXCR to reprocess the immunoSEQ multiplex PCR reads, holding one entry per CDR3 protein. The table records approximately 190,000 distinct CDR3 sequences, approximately 93% of them present only once. The sequenced sample was CD4+ T cells from PBMCs. The source of these receptors is a human donor in good health.

The V and J genes are TRBV21-1 and TRBJ1-2. TRBV21-1 is flagged as a pseudogene. This CDR3 is built from 15 residues. The CDR3 loop is CASSKRRPINYGYTF. Here the CDR3 DNA reads TGTGCCAGCAGCAAACGACGACCGATTAACTATGGCTACACCTTC.

The V call is TRBV14, the J call TRBJ2-7; D unresolved. V was trimmed by 4 bases and J by 2 bases, leaving 6 bases between them. CDR1 is SGHDN, CDR2 FVKESK, per germline. The CDR3 runs 12 residues. This CDR3 is CASSLTPYEQYV. The CDR3 nucleotides read TGTGCCAGCAGCCTGACCCCCTACGAGCAGTACGTC.

To note about this clonotype: One end of the junction fails to match germline, which may point to a read error. The rearrangement joins TRBV7-2 to TRBJ1-3; TRBD1 is a possible D gene (5 bases). CDR1 is SGHTA, CDR2 FQGNSA, per germline. The length of the CDR3 is 14 residues. CDR3 loop: CASSLEGSGNTIYF. CDR3 in DNA: TGTGCCAGCAGTTTAGAGGGGTCTGGAAACACCATATATTTT.

The chain has TRBV5-6 and TRBJ1-1; 7 nucleotides line up with TRBD1. Trimming took 7 bases from V and 0 from J; bases not matched to a gene: 18. Looked up from germline, CDR1 is SGHDT and CDR2 is YYEEEE. The CDR3 is 18 residues long. CDR3 protein: CASDQFRDSPFLNTEAFF. The CDR3 DNA reads TGTGCCAGCGACCAATTTCGGGACAGCCCGTTTTTGAACACTGAAGCTTTCTTT.

With regard to this clonotype: At one boundary the junction diverges from the germline segment, which might be a read error. This sequence joins TRBV7-2 and TRBJ1-6; no definite D call. The germline CDR1 and CDR2 sequences are SGHTA and FQGNSA. The CDR3 is 17 amino acids. CDR3 in DNA: TGTGCCAGCAGCATAGCCCTATCCGGGTCTTATAATTCACCCCTCCACTTT. Protein: CASSIALSGSYNSPLHF.

The chain joins TRBV7-2 to TRBJ2-3, with 11 positions matching TRBD2. The CDR3 has 15 amino acids. The V and J ends lost 5 bases and 8 bases, in that order; junction bases with no gene match: 9. Germline V lookup: CDR1 SGHTA, CDR2 FQGNSA. The CDR3 nucleotides are TGTGCCAGCAGCACGCCTAGCGGGGGGTTTGGTACGCAGTATTTT. Protein product: CASSTPSGGFGTQYF.

V gene TRBV19 combines with J gene TRBJ2-1, with D tentatively TRBD2 (6 bases). V shed 6 bases and J shed 4 bases, with 13 bases lying between them. CDR1 is LNHDA, CDR2 SQIVND, per germline (reference sequence). This CDR3 spans 14 amino acids. CDR3 sequence (DNA): TGTGCCAGTAGAGAAGATCGGGGGTACAATGAGCAGTTCTTC. It is translated as CASREDRGYNEQFF.

The chain carries TRBV6-7 and TRBJ2-2; D tentatively reads TRBD1 or TRBD2 (5 bases each). TRBV6-7 is filed as an ORF, its function uncertain. V was clipped by 2 bases and J by 4 bases, with 14 bases between them. CDR3 length equals 16 residues. The CDR3, as DNA: TGTGCCAGCAGTTACCCGATTGGGGGAAGCACCGGGGAGCTGTTTTTT. This encodes CASSYPIGGSTGELFF.

The gene calls are TRBV19 and TRBJ2-1; 9 positions agree with TRBD2. The CDR3 sequence is 12 residues long. Germline CDR1 is LNHDA and CDR2 is SQIVND (reference sequence). Trimming cost V 11 bases and J 3 bases; bases outside gene matches: 2. CDR3: CAVSGGYNEQFF. The DNA of the CDR3 is TGTGCCGTTAGCGGGGGCTACAATGAGCAGTTCTTC.

A few counts support this clonotype. The V gene is TRBV7-9, the J gene TRBJ1-5; D is ambiguous. The CDR3 sequence is 12 residues long. Germline CDR1 reads SEHNR; CDR2 reads FQNEAQ (reference sequence). With 4 bases removed from V and 2 bases from J, the gap between germline ends came to 3 bases. DNA for the CDR3: TGTGCCAGCAGCTCCCGCAATCAGCCCCAGCATTTT. It specifies CASSSRNQPQHF.

The rearrangement joins TRBV5-4 to TRBJ2-2, with D possibly TRBD2 on 7 matching bases. Germline CDR1 and CDR2: SGHNT and YYREEE (reference sequence). This CDR3 region has 16 residues. V was pared by 0 bases and J by 4 bases, with 13 bases between. CDR3 DNA: TGTGCCAGCAGCTTGGGGTCCGGGGGGCTCACCGGGGAGCTGTTTTTT. This codes for CASSLGSGGLTGELFF.

The CDR3 nucleotides read TGTGCCAGCAGTGAGGAGGATCAGCCCCAGCATTTT. It is translated as CASSEEDQPQHF. This chain uses TRBV28 with TRBJ1-5; D gene uncertain. Germline lookup yields CDR1 MDHEN and CDR2 SYDVKM. V was pared by 5 bases and J by 5 bases, with 7 bases between. The CDR3 contains 12 residues. Together with reference TRBV28 and TRBJ1-5, the CDR3 gives the full variable domain: DVKVTQSSRYLVKRTGEKVFLECVQDMDHENMFWYRQDPGLGLRLIYFSYDVKMKEKGDIPEGYSVSREKKERFSLILESASTNQTSMYLCASSEEDQPQHFGDGTRLSIL.